A selection of T cell receptor beta chains follows, all from one sample in a study of response to subunit inactivated influenza vaccine. From the RT-PCR reads, TCRdb called clonotypes with MiXCR, one entry per CDR3 protein. The repertoire has 450,000 to 550,000 distinct CDR3 sequences, less than 30% of them found once; the top ten carry under 2.5%. The sample consisted of CD4+ T cells sorted from PBMCs, taken around 5 days after vaccination. These receptors were collected from a man between 45 and 60 years old who received an inactivated influenza vaccine. CDR3s include the opening cysteine and the closing phenylalanine or tryptophan. D genes are given only for firm matches. Not every row has a clone size; where given, it reads once, few, many or a size class.

J gene: TRBJ2-1
D gene: TRBD2
clone size: .
V gene: TRBV19
CDR3 protein: CATLNLAGPYNEQFF
CDR3 DNA: TGTGCCACTTTGAACCTAGCGGGACCGTACAATGAGCAGTTCTTC

J gene: TRBJ1-5
D gene: .
clone size: .
V gene: TRBV12-3/TRBV12-4
CDR3 protein: CASRPDGPNQPQHF
CDR3 DNA: TGTGCCAGCAGGCCCGATGGACCTAATCAGCCCCAGCATTTT

J gene: TRBJ2-3
D gene: .
clone size: few
V gene: TRBV5-5
CDR3 protein: CASSLGIPVRSTDTQYF
CDR3 DNA: TGTGCCAGCAGCTTGGGGATCCCGGTGAGGAGCACAGATACGCAGTATTTT

J gene: TRBJ2-3
D gene: .
clone size: few
V gene: TRBV20-1
CDR3 protein: CSAREGARGRGTDTQYF
CDR3 DNA: TGCAGTGCTAGAGAGGGGGCCCGAGGGAGGGGCACAGATACGCAGTATTTT

J gene: TRBJ1-1
D gene: .
clone size: .
V gene: TRBV20-1
CDR3 protein: CSASDRTAGAFF
CDR3 DNA: TGCAGTGCTAGTGACAGGACTGCCGGGGCTTTCTTT

J gene: TRBJ2-5
D gene: .
clone size: .
V gene: TRBV5-1
CDR3 protein: CASSMGWEETQYF
CDR3 DNA: TGCGCCAGCTCGATGGGGTGGGAAGAGACCCAGTACTTC

J gene: TRBJ2-1
D gene: TRBD1
clone size: few
V gene: TRBV6-1
CDR3 protein: CASSRRQGQHNEQFF
CDR3 DNA: TGTGCCAGCAGTCGTCGACAGGGGCAACACAATGAGCAGTTCTTC

J gene: TRBJ2-7
D gene: TRBD2
clone size: .
V gene: TRBV20-1
CDR3 protein: CSASPSGSFSYEQYF
CDR3 DNA: TGCAGTGCTAGCCCCAGCGGGAGTTTCTCCTACGAGCAGTACTTC

J gene: TRBJ2-3
D gene: .
clone size: .
V gene: TRBV9
CDR3 protein: CASSVEYLSTDTQYF
CDR3 DNA: TGTGCCAGCAGCGTAGAGTACCTTAGCACAGATACGCAGTATTTT

J gene: TRBJ1-1
D gene: .
clone size: .
V gene: TRBV9
CDR3 protein: CASSPGSGGSEAFF
CDR3 DNA: TGTGCCAGCAGCCCGGGGTCGGGGGGATCTGAAGCTTTCTTT

J gene: TRBJ1-1
D gene: .
clone size: few
V gene: TRBV5-1
CDR3 protein: CASSLMGSAEAFF
CDR3 DNA: TGCGCCAGCAGCTTGATGGGCAGCGCTGAAGCTTTCTTT

J gene: TRBJ2-5
D gene: TRBD1
clone size: few
V gene: TRBV15
CDR3 protein: CATSRDLGQGAAGNF
CDR3 DNA: TGTGCCACCAGCAGAGATCTGGGTCAGGGGGCGGCTGGAAACTTC

J gene: TRBJ2-7
D gene: TRBD1
clone size: many
V gene: TRBV6-2/TRBV6-3
CDR3 protein: CASLRDRADEQYF
CDR3 DNA: TGTGCCAGCCTCCGGGACAGGGCCGACGAGCAGTACTTC

J gene: TRBJ2-3
D gene: .
clone size: few
V gene: TRBV6-2/TRBV6-3
CDR3 protein: CASSPAGLGTDTQYF
CDR3 DNA: TGTGCCAGCAGCCCGGCTGGGCTAGGCACAGATACGCAGTATTTT

J gene: TRBJ1-1
D gene: TRBD1
clone size: .
V gene: TRBV15
CDR3 protein: CATSGGTANTEAFF
CDR3 DNA: TGTGCCACCAGCGGAGGGACAGCTAACACTGAAGCTTTCTTT

J gene: TRBJ2-7
D gene: TRBD2
clone size: few
V gene: TRBV4-1
CDR3 protein: CASSQELAGTYEQYF
CDR3 DNA: TGCGCCAGCAGCCAAGAACTAGCGGGGACCTACGAGCAGTACTTC

J gene: TRBJ2-5
D gene: .
clone size: few
V gene: TRBV7-2
CDR3 protein: CASSLGGGARETQYF
CDR3 DNA: TGTGCCAGCAGCTTAGGTGGGGGGGCTCGGGAGACCCAGTACTTC

J gene: TRBJ2-3
D gene: .
clone size: .
V gene: TRBV5-1
CDR3 protein: CASSLDGWGITDTQYF
CDR3 DNA: TGCGCCAGCAGCTTGGATGGGTGGGGTATCACAGATACGCAGTATTTT

J gene: TRBJ2-1
D gene: .
clone size: few
V gene: TRBV20-1
CDR3 protein: CSARRPPDYNEQFF
CDR3 DNA: TGCAGTGCTAGAAGACCCCCGGACTACAATGAGCAGTTCTTC

J gene: TRBJ1-2
D gene: .
clone size: few
V gene: TRBV20-1
CDR3 protein: CSATIGGYGYTF
CDR3 DNA: TGCAGTGCCACTATAGGTGGTTATGGCTACACCTTC

J gene: TRBJ1-1
D gene: TRBD1
clone size: few
V gene: TRBV6-1
CDR3 protein: CASKRQGNTEAFF
CDR3 DNA: TGTGCCAGCAAGAGACAGGGAAACACTGAAGCTTTCTTT

J gene: TRBJ1-2
D gene: .
clone size: few
V gene: TRBV4-2
CDR3 protein: CASSPSTARDYGYTF
CDR3 DNA: TGTGCCAGCAGCCCTTCTACGGCGAGGGACTATGGCTACACCTTC

J gene: TRBJ1-5
D gene: .
clone size: .
V gene: TRBV28
CDR3 protein: CASSLGRGWDSQHF
CDR3 DNA: TGTGCCAGCAGTTTGGGCAGGGGTTGGGATAGCCAGCATTTT

J gene: TRBJ2-1
D gene: TRBD2
clone size: .
V gene: TRBV5-5
CDR3 protein: CASSLSGGGGALNEQFF
CDR3 DNA: TGTGCCAGCAGCTTGAGCGGCGGCGGGGGGGCCCTGAATGAGCAGTTCTTC

J gene: TRBJ2-2
D gene: .
clone size: few
V gene: TRBV3-1
CDR3 protein: CASSQGTITGELFF
CDR3 DNA: TGTGCCAGCAGCCAAGGGACTATCACCGGGGAGCTGTTTTTT

J gene: TRBJ1-2
D gene: .
clone size: .
V gene: TRBV10-3
CDR3 protein: CAISKDMGGYTF
CDR3 DNA: TGTGCCATCAGTAAGGACATGGGAGGCTACACCTTC

J gene: TRBJ2-1
D gene: .
clone size: few
V gene: TRBV5-1
CDR3 protein: CASSRRGFSTGEQFF
CDR3 DNA: TGCGCCAGCAGCAGACGGGGCTTCTCCACCGGTGAGCAGTTCTTC

J gene: TRBJ2-3
D gene: .
clone size: few
V gene: TRBV24-1
CDR3 protein: CATSDAGQGTDTQYF
CDR3 DNA: TGTGCCACCAGTGATGCAGGGCAGGGGACAGATACGCAGTATTTT

J gene: TRBJ1-4
D gene: .
clone size: few
V gene: TRBV12-3/TRBV12-4
CDR3 protein: CASREEGFNEKLFF
CDR3 DNA: TGTGCCAGCAGGGAGGAGGGGTTTAATGAAAAACTGTTTTTT

J gene: TRBJ2-3
D gene: TRBD2
clone size: .
V gene: TRBV12-3/TRBV12-4
CDR3 protein: CASSFARGRPDTQYF
CDR3 DNA: TGTGCCAGCAGTTTTGCACGCGGGAGACCAGATACGCAGTATTTT

J gene: TRBJ2-2
D gene: TRBD2
clone size: .
V gene: TRBV20-1
CDR3 protein: CSAKGTSGAGELFF
CDR3 DNA: TGCAGTGCCAAGGGGACTAGCGGGGCCGGGGAGCTGTTTTTT

J gene: TRBJ2-3
D gene: .
clone size: .
V gene: TRBV7-3
CDR3 protein: CASSFFGQDTQYF
CDR3 DNA: TGTGCCAGCAGCTTTTTTGGCCAGGATACGCAGTATTTT

J gene: TRBJ2-5
D gene: .
clone size: few
V gene: TRBV4-3
CDR3 protein: CASSRQRKETQYF
CDR3 DNA: TGCGCCAGCAGCCGACAGAGGAAAGAGACCCAGTACTTC

J gene: TRBJ2-3
D gene: .
clone size: .
V gene: TRBV29-1
CDR3 protein: CSVEYGFTDTQYF
CDR3 DNA: TGCAGCGTTGAGTATGGTTTCACAGATACGCAGTATTTT

J gene: TRBJ2-3
D gene: .
clone size: .
V gene: TRBV20-1
CDR3 protein: CSARVRGGKGSTDTQYF
CDR3 DNA: TGCAGTGCTAGAGTTAGGGGGGGGAAGGGAAGTACAGATACGCAGTATTTT